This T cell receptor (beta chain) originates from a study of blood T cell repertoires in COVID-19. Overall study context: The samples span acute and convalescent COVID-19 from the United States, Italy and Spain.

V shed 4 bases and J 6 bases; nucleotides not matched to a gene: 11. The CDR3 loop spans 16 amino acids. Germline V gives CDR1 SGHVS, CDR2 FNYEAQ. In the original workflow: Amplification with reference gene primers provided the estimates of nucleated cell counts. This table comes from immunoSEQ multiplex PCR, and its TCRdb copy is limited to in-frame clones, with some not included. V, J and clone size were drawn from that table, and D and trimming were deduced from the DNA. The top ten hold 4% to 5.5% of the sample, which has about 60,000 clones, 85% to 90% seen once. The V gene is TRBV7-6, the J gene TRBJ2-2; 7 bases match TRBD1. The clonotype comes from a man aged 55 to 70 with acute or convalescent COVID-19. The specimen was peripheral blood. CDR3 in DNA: TGTGCCAGCAGCTCGCGGCCAGGGGGAAACGCCGGGGAGCTGTTTTTT. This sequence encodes CASSSRPGGNAGELFF.